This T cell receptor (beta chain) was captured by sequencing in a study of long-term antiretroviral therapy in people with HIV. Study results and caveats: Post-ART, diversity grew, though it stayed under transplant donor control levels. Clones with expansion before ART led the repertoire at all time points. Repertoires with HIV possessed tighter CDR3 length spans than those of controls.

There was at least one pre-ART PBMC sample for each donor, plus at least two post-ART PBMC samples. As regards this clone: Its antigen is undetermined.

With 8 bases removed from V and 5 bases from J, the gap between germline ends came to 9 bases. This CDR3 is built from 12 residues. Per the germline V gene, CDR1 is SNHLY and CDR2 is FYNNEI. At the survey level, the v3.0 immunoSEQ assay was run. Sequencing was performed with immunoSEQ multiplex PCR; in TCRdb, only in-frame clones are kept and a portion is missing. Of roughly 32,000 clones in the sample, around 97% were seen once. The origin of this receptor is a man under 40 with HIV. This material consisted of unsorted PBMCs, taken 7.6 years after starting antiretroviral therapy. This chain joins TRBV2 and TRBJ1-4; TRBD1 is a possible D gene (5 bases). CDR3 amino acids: CASRRGNEKLFF. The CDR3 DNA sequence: TGTGCCAGCCGCCGGGGGAATGAAAAACTGTTTTTT. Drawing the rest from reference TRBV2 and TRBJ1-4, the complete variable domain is EPEVTQTPSHQVTQMGQEVILRCVPISNHLYFYWYRQILGQKVEFLVSFYNNEISEKSEIFDDQFSVERPDGSNFTLKIRSTKLEDSAMYFCASRRGNEKLFFGSGTQLSVL.